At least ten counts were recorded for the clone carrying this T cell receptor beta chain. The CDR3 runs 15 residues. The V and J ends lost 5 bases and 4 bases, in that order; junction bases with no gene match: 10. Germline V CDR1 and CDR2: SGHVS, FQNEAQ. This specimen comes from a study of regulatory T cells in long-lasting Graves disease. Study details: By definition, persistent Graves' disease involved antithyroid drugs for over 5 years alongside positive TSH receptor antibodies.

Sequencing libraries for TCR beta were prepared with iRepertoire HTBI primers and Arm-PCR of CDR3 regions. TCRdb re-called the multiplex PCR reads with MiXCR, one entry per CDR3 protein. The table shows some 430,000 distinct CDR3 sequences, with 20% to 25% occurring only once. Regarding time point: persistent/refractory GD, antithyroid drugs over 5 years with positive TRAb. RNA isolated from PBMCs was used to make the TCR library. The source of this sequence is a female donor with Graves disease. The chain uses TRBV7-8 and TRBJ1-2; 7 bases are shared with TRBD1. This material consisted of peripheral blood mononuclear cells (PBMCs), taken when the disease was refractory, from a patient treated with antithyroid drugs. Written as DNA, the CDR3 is TGTGCCAGCAGCCAGTCGACAGGGAAGGGCTATGGCTACACCTTC. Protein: CASSQSTGKGYGYTF.